This entry concerns a single TCR beta chain. Using immunoSEQ multiplex PCR, the repertoire was profiled, and TCRdb retains in-frame clones only, with some absent. The data contain about 160,000 clones, approximately 81% of them singletons. This sample was taken from a study of blood T cell repertoires in COVID-19. Study-wide context: Both acute and convalescent COVID-19 samples were obtained from the United States, Italy and Spain. T cells, B-cell-depleted T cells, or PBMCs provided the cDNA or gDNA that served as material.

Enrollees, about 18 to 89 years old, lived in approximately 24 US areas. Self-reported history from a screening survey and questionnaire set each donor's cohort. Sequenced material: PBMCs or T cells enriched from blood (not recorded which). The clonotype comes from a woman aged 40 to 50 with acute COVID-19.

DNA for the CDR3: TGTGCCAGCAGGGGGACAGGGGGCCAGCCCCAGCATTTT. It yields the protein CASRGTGGQPQHF. The chain links TRBV2 to TRBJ1-5; TRBD1 matches at 12 bases. Germline V gene sequence: CDR1 SNHLY, CDR2 FYNNEI. V dropped 6 bases and J dropped 7; count of bases not matched to a gene: 1. The CDR3 has 13 residues.